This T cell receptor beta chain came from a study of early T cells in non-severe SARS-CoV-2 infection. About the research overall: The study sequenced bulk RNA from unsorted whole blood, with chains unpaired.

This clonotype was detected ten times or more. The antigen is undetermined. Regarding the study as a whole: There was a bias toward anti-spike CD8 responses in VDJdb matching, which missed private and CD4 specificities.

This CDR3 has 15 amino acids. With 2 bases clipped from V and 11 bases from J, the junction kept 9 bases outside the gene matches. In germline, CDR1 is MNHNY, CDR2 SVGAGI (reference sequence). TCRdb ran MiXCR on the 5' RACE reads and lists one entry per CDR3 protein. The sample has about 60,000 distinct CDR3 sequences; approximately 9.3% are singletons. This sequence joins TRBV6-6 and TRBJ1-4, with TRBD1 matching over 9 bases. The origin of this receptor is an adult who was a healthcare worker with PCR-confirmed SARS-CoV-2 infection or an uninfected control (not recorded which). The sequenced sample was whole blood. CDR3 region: CASSYRDRENRKLFF. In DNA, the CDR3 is TGTGCCAGCAGTTACAGGGACAGGGAAAATAGGAAACTGTTTTTT.